This T cell receptor beta chain is drawn from a study of CD8+ T cells in alopecia areata. Sorting of PBMCs yielded the CD4+ and CD8+ T cells. V was trimmed by 1 base and J by 1 base, leaving 13 bases between them. The CDR3 totals 16 residues. Germline CDR1 reads SGHVS; CDR2 reads FNYEAQ. A remark on this clone: Its antigen is currently unknown.

Notes on the study in general: Resident alphabeta T-cell populations of normal skin are likewise subject to sequencing in scalp samples. Alopecia totalis/universalis scalp especially showed more expanded CD8+ clones than normal scalp.

RNA, once extracted, was reverse transcribed into cDNA for use as the sequencing template. Generated by immunoSEQ multiplex PCR, the TCRdb table keeps only in-frame clones and is missing some. This table holds under 250,000 clones, approximately 53% found once. Sample: CD8+ T cells sorted from blood. V and J are TRBV7-6 and TRBJ1-1; D ambiguous. This sequence was found in a human donor in good health. The CDR3 protein is CASSLEAGMGNTEAFF. The CDR3 DNA sequence: TGTGCCAGCAGCTTAGAGGCGGGGATGGGGAACACTGAAGCTTTCTTT.